One sample yielded the 10 T cell receptor beta chains listed below, sequenced in a study of blood T cell repertoires in COVID-19. Libraries were prepared by immunoSEQ multiplex PCR; TCRdb keeps only in-frame clonotypes and omits some of them. In the table there are some 370,000 clones, roughly 90% of which are singletons. Sequencing input: peripheral blood. The receptors here all came from a man between 40 and 49 years old with acute or convalescent COVID-19.

The J gene is TRBJ1-1, the V gene TRBV30; no clear D gene. Germline CDR1 reads GTSNPN; CDR2 reads SVGIG (reference sequence). Trimming took off 3 bases at V and 1 base at J, with 6 bases between the two ends. The CDR3 is 12 residues long. CDR3 amino acids: CAWRLENTEAFF. CDR3 nucleotide sequence: TGTGCCTGGAGACTAGAGAACACTGAAGCTTTCTTT.

V usage is TRBV3-1 (or the pseudogene TRBV3-2) and J usage is TRBJ1-1, with D uncertain. CDR1 is LGHDT and CDR2 is YNNKEL in the germline V gene (reference sequence). Trimming removed 5 bases from V and 0 bases from J, with 10 bases in between. The CDR3 has 14 residues. The CDR3 DNA sequence: TGTGCCAGCAGCACGAGGGCGGTGAACACTGAAGCTTTCTTT. Its translation is CASSTRAVNTEAFF.

The J gene is TRBJ2-1, the V gene TRBV6-5; unclear D gene. Trimming took off 7 bases at V and 0 bases at J, with 10 bases between the two ends. Germline CDR1 MNHEY, CDR2 SVGAGI. The CDR3 sequence is 14 residues long. CDR3 coding DNA: TGTGCCAGCATCAGCGTCAGCTCCTACAATGAGCAGTTCTTC. The encoded protein is CASISVSSYNEQFF.

CDR3 sequence: CASSSDGQRVEDYGYTF. CDR3 sequence (DNA): TGTGCCAGCAGCTCAGACGGACAGAGGGTAGAGGACTATGGCTACACCTTC. The rearrangement uses TRBV7-9 and TRBJ1-2; a weak D match, TRBD1 (6 bases). Trimming took off 4 bases at V and 3 bases at J, with 21 bases between the two ends. CDR1 is SEHNR, CDR2 FQNEAQ, per germline (reference sequence). CDR3 size: 17 residues.

V gene TRBV7-2 combines with J gene TRBJ2-5; 8 bases match TRBD2. The CDR3 extends over 14 amino acids. V was pared by 5 bases and J by 5 bases, with 7 bases of the junction left unmatched. Germline loops: CDR1 SGHTA, CDR2 FQGNSA. The CDR3 DNA is TGTGCCAGCAGCACCGGACTAGCCGGGGAGACCCAGTACTTC. Amino acids: CASSTGLAGETQYF.

This chain links TRBV28 with TRBJ1-1; TRBD1 agrees at 12 bases. From germline, CDR1 is MDHEN and CDR2 SYDVKM. This CDR3 is 18 amino acids long. The V gene end was trimmed by 2 bases and the J gene end by 2 bases; junction bases not matched to a gene: 9. CDR3 region: CASSLHLMGQGANTEAFF. CDR3 DNA: TGTGCCAGCAGTTTACACCTTATGGGACAGGGGGCTAACACTGAAGCTTTCTTT.

The chain joins TRBV4-1 to TRBJ2-7; 15 nucleotides line up with TRBD2. Germline V gene sequence: CDR1 MGHRA, CDR2 YSYEKL. The CDR3 spans 16 residues. J was trimmed by 1 base and V by 5 bases; bases with no gene match: 3. The CDR3 DNA is TGCGCCAGCAGCATTGGACTAGCGGGAGGGTCCTACGAGCAGTACTTC. Translating gives CASSIGLAGGSYEQYF.

The chain recombines TRBV5-1 with TRBJ2-4, with D possibly TRBD2 on 6 matching bases. The CDR3 is made up of 17 amino acids. The V and J ends lost 5 bases and 1 base respectively, with 19 bases between them. Germline lookup yields CDR1 SGHRS and CDR2 YFSETQ. The CDR3 is CASRHTGGAAAKNIQYF. In nucleotides, the CDR3 is TGCGCCAGCAGGCACACAGGAGGGGCAGCGGCCAAAAACATTCAGTACTTC.

This sequence joins TRBV5-6 and TRBJ1-5, with D tentatively TRBD1 (6 bases). CDR1 and CDR2 (germline): SGHDT, YYEEEE. CDR3 size: 18 residues. V lost 1 base and J 4 bases, leaving 21 bases between the germline ends. The CDR3 region is CASSLKAAVGQNNQPQHF. In DNA form, the CDR3 reads TGTGCCAGCAGCTTGAAAGCTGCGGTTGGACAGAATAATCAGCCCCAGCATTTT.

V usage is TRBV19 and J usage is TRBJ1-2; TRBD1 agrees at 7 bases. CDR3 length: 17 amino acids. The junction had 16 bases not matched to a gene; V was cut back by 5 bases and J by 4 bases. Looked up from germline, CDR1 is LNHDA and CDR2 is SQIVND (reference sequence). CDR3 DNA sequence: TGTGCCAGTAGTCCCCGGGACAGCTTCCAGGACGGCTATGGCTACACCTTC. Translating it yields CASSPRDSFQDGYGYTF.